One and the same sample provided the 22 T cell receptor beta chains below, sequenced in a study of cytomegalovirus exposure and HLA in healthy donors. Profiled with immunoSEQ multiplex PCR; TCRdb holds only in-frame clones, not every one. The sample carries 150,000 to 200,000 clones, roughly 83% recorded once. The sequencing sample was made of PBMCs. The receptors here all came from a man younger than 40 in good health and CMV-seropositive.

This rearrangement joins TRBV28 to TRBJ2-1; TRBD2 aligns across 10 bases. The CDR3 loop spans 16 amino acids. Trimming at V came to 7 bases and at J to 2 bases, leaving 8 bases not matched to a gene. From germline, CDR1 is MDHEN and CDR2 SYDVKM. CDR3 sequence reads: CASTLGAGGTYNEQFF. The CDR3 nucleotides are TGTGCCAGCACCCTAGGAGCGGGAGGGACCTACAATGAGCAGTTCTTC.

The chain combines TRBV6-5 with TRBJ1-1, with D uncertain. CDR3 size: 15 residues. Germline CDR1 and CDR2: MNHEY and SVGAGI. Trimming removed 0 bases from V and 2 bases from J, with 10 bases in between. The CDR3 DNA follows: TGTGCCAGCAGTTACTCGGCAGGAAGAAACACTGAAGCTTTCTTT. It yields the protein CASSYSAGRNTEAFF.

This rearrangement joins TRBV27 to TRBJ1-5, with D possibly matching TRBD1 (5 bases). The CDR3 spans 13 residues. CDR1 is MNHEY, CDR2 SMNVEV, per germline (reference sequence). With 6 bases removed from V and 4 bases from J, the gap between germline ends came to 10 bases. The CDR3 here is CASRQKGNQPQHF. The DNA for the CDR3 is TGTGCCAGCAGGCAAAAGGGGAATCAGCCCCAGCATTTT.

The chain joins TRBV11-3 to TRBJ2-2, with D unresolved. V lost 5 bases and J 6 bases, leaving 7 bases between the germline ends. The germline V gene has CDR1 SGHNT and CDR2 YENEEA. The CDR3 length is 12 residues. Here the CDR3 DNA reads TGTGCCAGCAGCCGAGAGGCCGGGGAGCTGTTTTTT. Residues: CASSREAGELFF. Filled out from reference TRBV11-3 and TRBJ2-2, the complete variable domain reads EAGVVQSPRYKIIEKKQPVAFWCNPISGHNTLYWYLQNLGQGPELLIRYENEEAVDDSQLPKDRFSAERLKGVDSTLKIQPAELGDSAVYLCASSREAGELFFGEGSRLTVL.

The V call is TRBV2, the J call TRBJ2-3; D perhaps matches TRBD1 (6 bases). Germline assignment: CDR1 SNHLY and CDR2 FYNNEI. Deletions cut 3 bases from V and 3 bases from J, with 16 bases between. The CDR3 has 16 residues. The CDR3 nucleotides are TGTGCCAGCAGTGAGCTCCGGACAGACTTGACAGATACGCAGTATTTT. The encoded protein is CASSELRTDLTDTQYF.

The rearrangement uses TRBV28 and TRBJ1-4, with D tentatively TRBD1 (5 bases). The CDR3 length is 12 residues. Germline values: CDR1 MDHEN, CDR2 SYDVKM. This CDR3 reads CAAGLPNEKLFF. CDR3 bases: TGTGCTGCAGGGCTACCTAATGAAAAACTGTTTTTT.

The chain uses TRBV19 and TRBJ2-1; D is possibly TRBD1 (7 bases). With 1 base removed from V and 8 bases from J, the gap between germline ends came to 15 bases. This CDR3 spans 15 amino acids. Germline assignment: CDR1 LNHDA and CDR2 SQIVND (reference sequence). The CDR3 DNA reads as TGTGCCAGTAGTATAGGCCAGGGGGGCGAGGATGAGCAGTTCTTC. It specifies CASSIGQGGEDEQFF.

This chain links TRBV28 with TRBJ2-7; possible D gene TRBD2, 5 bases. CDR1 is MDHEN and CDR2 is SYDVKM in the germline V gene. V was pared by 6 bases and J by 5 bases, with 14 bases between. The CDR3 consists of 13 residues. In nucleotides, the CDR3 is TGTGCCAGCAGCCCGGCGCCGGGGAACGAGCAGTACTTC. It codes for CASSPAPGNEQYF.

This clone was recorded a few times. This rearrangement joins TRBV6-5 to TRBJ1-1; the D is unclear. CDR1 and CDR2 from the germline V gene are MNHEY and SVGAGI. Trimming pared 3 bases from V and 8 bases from J, leaving 13 bases between. The CDR3 runs 13 residues. The CDR3 DNA reads TGTGCCAGCAGTTATGGCCAACGAGGGGAAGCTTTCTTT. As protein: CASSYGQRGEAFF.

The chain recombines TRBV12-5 with TRBJ2-5; D is unclear. The CDR3 is 15 residues long. Trimming removed 2 bases from V and 1 base from J, with 11 bases in between. Germline V gives CDR1 LGHNT, CDR2 FRNRAP. The CDR3 region is CASGLPTDVQETQYF. The CDR3 coding sequence is TGTGCTAGTGGTTTGCCTACAGATGTCCAAGAGACCCAGTACTTC.

J is TRBJ2-4 and V is TRBV19; TRBD1 aligns across 8 bases. Trimming took 8 bases from V and 2 from J; bases not matched to a gene: 5. This CDR3 contains 14 residues. The germline V gene has CDR1 LNHDA and CDR2 SQIVND (reference sequence). Here the CDR3 reads CASGQGHSKNIQYF. CDR3 sequence (DNA): TGTGCCAGTGGACAGGGTCATTCCAAAAACATTCAGTACTTC.

The J gene is TRBJ1-2, the V gene TRBV4-3; D perhaps matches TRBD1 (6 bases). This CDR3 has 15 amino acids. V was cut by 4 bases and J by 0 bases, with 12 bases left in between. CDR1 is LGHNA, CDR2 YSLEER, per germline. The CDR3 nucleotides are TGCGCCAGCAGCCTCGGGACACAAGCTAACTATGGCTACACCTTC. Its protein is CASSLGTQANYGYTF.

The V gene is TRBV19, the J gene TRBJ2-3; D possibly corresponds to TRBD2 (7 bases). Germline CDR1 reads LNHDA; CDR2 reads SQIVND (reference sequence). The CDR3 totals 14 residues. Trimming took off 7 bases at V and 8 bases at J, with 19 bases between the two ends. CDR3 sequence: CASTPGGGPGTQYF. The DNA for the CDR3 is TGTGCCAGTACCCCCGGCGGGGGCCCGGGTACGCAGTATTTT.

The chain is built from TRBV7-8 and TRBJ2-1, with TRBD1 matching 8 bases. CDR3 length: 15 amino acids. Germline trimming cut 5 bases from V and 2 bases from J; bases unmatched to any gene: 5. Germline V gives CDR1 SGHVS, CDR2 FQNEAQ. The CDR3 nucleotides read TGTGCCAGCAGCATACAGGGGGAGCCCTACAATGAGCAGTTCTTC. It translates to CASSIQGEPYNEQFF.

This clone was observed a single time. V is TRBV28 and J is TRBJ2-3; no clear D gene. The CDR3 is 13 residues long. Trimming stripped 10 bases from V and 4 bases from J, with 15 bases between. Germline loops: CDR1 MDHEN, CDR2 SYDVKM. The CDR3 region is CATQLGRSDTQYF. The CDR3 nucleotides read TGTGCCACACAGCTCGGCCGCTCAGATACGCAGTATTTT.

This sequence joins TRBV4-1 and TRBJ2-4; the match to TRBD1 covers 8 bases. The CDR3 length is 15 residues. The germline V gene encodes CDR1 MGHRA and CDR2 YSYEKL. Germline trimming cut 5 bases from V and 8 bases from J; bases unmatched to any gene: 11. The CDR3 sequence: CASSASPQGDDIQYF. As DNA, the CDR3 is TGCGCCAGCAGCGCATCCCCACAGGGGGATGACATTCAGTACTTC.

The chain employs TRBV7-6 and TRBJ1-2, with 9 bases identical to TRBD1. Germline trimming cut 5 bases from V and 3 bases from J; bases unmatched to any gene: 4. CDR1 SGHVS and CDR2 FNYEAQ come from the germline V gene. The CDR3 contains 14 residues. CDR3 sequence: CASSPTGGDYGYTF. In DNA, the CDR3 is TGTGCCAGCAGCCCGACAGGGGGGGACTATGGCTACACCTTC.

The V call is TRBV28, the J call TRBJ2-7, with TRBD1 matching over 10 bases. Germline CDR1 reads MDHEN; CDR2 reads SYDVKM. The CDR3 spans 15 residues. Trimming took 8 bases from V and 3 from J; bases not matched to a gene: 10. CDR3 DNA sequence: TGTGCCAGCCAAGGGGACAGGGGAGGTCGCTACGAGCAGTACTTC. Translation: CASQGDRGGRYEQYF.

The chain links TRBV7-9 to TRBJ2-2; D not resolved. This CDR3 contains 12 residues. Germline V lookup: CDR1 SEHNR, CDR2 FQNEAQ (reference sequence). V shed 1 base and J shed 11 bases, with 8 bases lying between them. The CDR3 sequence: CASSLGSSELFF. The CDR3 nucleotides are TGTGCCAGCAGCTTAGGTTCGTCCGAGCTGTTTTTT.

The V gene is TRBV10-3, the J gene TRBJ2-2; 9 bases match TRBD1. Trimming took 4 bases from V and 5 from J; bases not matched to a gene: 2. CDR3 length: 14 amino acids. CDR1 and CDR2 from the germline V gene are ENHRY and SYGVKD. The CDR3 DNA reads TGTGCCATCAGTGGGACAGGGGAAACCGGGGAGCTGTTTTTT. This translates into CAISGTGETGELFF.

The chain joins TRBV6-6 to TRBJ1-5; 8 positions agree with TRBD1. Germline trimming cut 5 bases from V and 7 bases from J; bases unmatched to any gene: 7. The germline gives CDR1 MNHNY, CDR2 SVGAGI (reference sequence). The CDR3 is made up of 14 amino acids. The chain's CDR3 is CASSMGTGDQPQHF. CDR3 sequence (DNA): TGTGCCAGCAGTATGGGGACAGGCGACCAGCCCCAGCATTTT.

The CDR3 DNA reads as TGTGCCAGCAGTGACAGGGGGCCATACCCCCAGCCCCAGCATTTT. It yields the protein CASSDRGPYPQPQHF. V is TRBV6-1 and J is TRBJ1-5, with TRBD1 matching over 8 bases. From germline, CDR1 is MNHNS and CDR2 SASEGT. Trimming removed 3 bases from V and 7 bases from J; junction bases left unmatched: 8. The CDR3 runs to 15 residues.